The 11 T cell receptor beta chains given below trace back to one sample, sequenced in a study of cytomegalovirus exposure and HLA in healthy donors. PCR used 60 Vbeta primers and 13 Jbeta primers. Some clones are missing from TCRdb's copy, which holds only in-frame ones; the method was immunoSEQ multiplex PCR. The table has approximately 76,000 clones, roughly 85% seen once. What was sequenced was PBMCs. Receptors were obtained from a man younger than 45 in good health and CMV-seronegative.

The V gene is TRBV30, the J gene TRBJ2-3, with D possibly TRBD2 on 7 matching bases. Germline loops: CDR1 GTSNPN, CDR2 SVGIG (reference sequence). This CDR3 is 14 amino acids long. V lost 2 bases to trimming and J lost 5 bases, with 14 bases between them. CDR3 sequence: CAWSRRRGGDTQYF. As DNA, the CDR3 is TGTGCCTGGAGTCGTAGGAGGGGGGGAGATACGCAGTATTTT.

This clone was detected a few times. V gene TRBV28 combines with J gene TRBJ2-5, with a weak D call TRBD2 (6 bases). CDR3 length: 15 amino acids. Trimming removed 5 bases at V and 4 bases at J, with 17 bases between. In germline, CDR1 is MDHEN, CDR2 SYDVKM. The CDR3, as DNA: TGTGCCAGCAGTCCCGGAGGGTCGAAGGGAGAGACCCAGTACTTC. It specifies CASSPGGSKGETQYF.

This chain links TRBV5-1 with TRBJ1-4, with 7 positions matching TRBD1. Germline trimming cut 6 bases from V and 6 bases from J; bases unmatched to any gene: 11. The germline CDR1 and CDR2 sequences are SGHRS and YFSETQ. The CDR3 covers 15 residues. The CDR3 DNA is TGCGCCAGCACCGCCTACGACAGGGACGATGAAAAACTGTTTTTT. It codes for CASTAYDRDDEKLFF.

This rearrangement joins TRBV7-2 to TRBJ1-2; D gene uncertain. Germline lookup yields CDR1 SGHTA and CDR2 FQGNSA. The V end was cut by 8 bases, the J end by 2 bases, with 15 bases between. CDR3 length equals 14 residues. In DNA, the CDR3 is TGTGCCAGCTCGCCTACCCCCGCAAACTATGGCTACACCTTC. Protein product: CASSPTPANYGYTF.

This clone was observed a few times. The chain combines TRBV12-5 with TRBJ2-7; D might be TRBD1 (6 bases). The CDR3 sequence is 13 residues long. The germline gives CDR1 LGHNT, CDR2 FRNRAP. With 2 bases removed from V and 6 bases from J, the gap between germline ends came to 11 bases. The CDR3 is CASGLQQGGEQYF. The CDR3 bases are TGTGCTAGTGGTTTGCAACAGGGTGGCGAGCAGTACTTC. The whole variable domain, remainder taken from reference TRBV12-5 and TRBJ2-7, is DARVTQTPRHKVTEMGQEVTMRCQPILGHNTVFWYRQTMMQGLELLAYFRNRAPLDDSGMPKDRFSAEMPDATLATLKIQPSEPRDSAVYFCASGLQQGGEQYFGPGTRLTVT.

The chain is built from TRBV30 and TRBJ2-7; weak D call: TRBD1 (5 bases). The germline V gene has CDR1 GTSNPN and CDR2 SVGIG (reference sequence). Trimming stripped 3 bases from V and 6 bases from J, with 12 bases between. CDR3 length: 12 residues. CDR3 residues: CAWRAGSFEQYF. The CDR3 DNA sequence: TGTGCCTGGAGGGCAGGGTCTTTCGAGCAGTACTTC.

This clone was recorded only once. V and J are TRBV28 and TRBJ1-4; D might be TRBD1 (5 bases). The germline CDR1 and CDR2 sequences are MDHEN and SYDVKM. The CDR3 totals 13 residues. Trimming left V 6 bases short and J 8 bases short, with 13 bases between. The CDR3, as DNA: TGTGCCAGCAGAGAAGGGGTTCGGGAAAAACTGTTTTTT. Amino acid sequence: CASREGVREKLFF.

The rearrangement joins TRBV29-1 to TRBJ1-2; D gene uncertain. Germline V lookup: CDR1 SQVTM, CDR2 ANQGSEA. This CDR3 is 11 amino acids long. With 4 bases removed from V and 6 bases from J, the gap between germline ends came to 9 bases. As DNA, the CDR3 is TGCAGCGTTGCCGGGGATAATGGCTACACCTTC. It translates to CSVAGDNGYTF.

This rearrangement joins TRBV5-1 to TRBJ2-3; the match to TRBD2 covers 9 bases. Looked up from germline, CDR1 is SGHRS and CDR2 is YFSETQ. The CDR3 sequence is 21 residues long. V gave up 0 bases and J gave up 1 base; unmatched junction bases: 18. In DNA form, the CDR3 reads TGCGCCAGCAGCTTGGCCTCGCTAGCGGGGCCATCCCGAGGGGGCACAGATACGCAGTATTTT. This encodes CASSLASLAGPSRGGTDTQYF.

J is TRBJ1-5 and V is TRBV7-2; D possibly corresponds to TRBD1 (5 bases). Germline CDR1 reads SGHTA; CDR2 reads FQGNSA. Deletions cut 7 bases from V and 7 bases from J, with 14 bases between. This CDR3 has 13 amino acids. In DNA, the CDR3 is TGTGCCAGCAACCGAGACAGTCAGCAGCCCCAGCATTTT. This gives the protein CASNRDSQQPQHF. Supplemented by reference TRBV7-2 and TRBJ1-5, the full variable domain reads GAGVSQSPSNKVTEKGKDVELRCDPISGHTALYWYRQSLGQGLEFLIYFQGNSAPDKSGLPSDRFSAERTGGSVSTLTIQRTQQEDSAVYLCASNRDSQQPQHFGDGTRLSIL.

The CDR3 region has the DNA TGCGCCAACCTTAGGTGGGGACAGTGCCCCTACGAGCAGTACTTC. Protein sequence: CANLRWGQCPYEQYF. The chain links TRBV5-1 to TRBJ2-7; 7 bases line up with TRBD1. J gave up 2 bases and V 9 bases, and 14 bases lay outside the gene matches. CDR3 length equals 15 residues. Looked up from germline, CDR1 is SGHRS and CDR2 is YFSETQ. Full variable domain (missing parts from reference TRBV5-1 and TRBJ2-7): KAGVTQTPRYLIKTRGQQVTLSCSPISGHRSVSWYQQTPGQGLQFLFEYFSETQRNKGNFPGRFSGRQFSNSRSEMNVSTLELGDSALYLCANLRWGQCPYEQYFGPGTRLTVT.